A selection of T cell receptor beta chains follows, all from one sample in a study of CD8 T cells in ankylosing spondylitis. MiXCR was run by TCRdb on the 5' RACE reads, yielding one entry per CDR3 protein. The sample comprises around 150,000 distinct CDR3 sequences, around 7.9% of which are singletons, and around 12% rests with the top ten. The sample was blood, either unsorted or a sorted T cell fraction (not recorded which). Receptors were obtained from a female donor with ankylosing spondylitis or in good health (not recorded which). Both conserved end residues are part of each CDR3. The order of the fields is J gene, D gene, V gene, clone size, CDR3 protein, CDR3 DNA. D genes are given only for firm matches. Clone size, where shown, is once, few, many, or a class for clones that have expanded.

TRBJ1-1 | NA | TRBV3-1 | many | CASSQNGGRTEAFF | TGTGCCAGCAGCCAAAACGGGGGGCGAACTGAAGCTTTCTTT
TRBJ1-2 | NA | TRBV5-6 | many | CASSLMGTYGYTF | TGTGCCAGCAGCTTAATGGGGACCTATGGCTACACCTTC
TRBJ1-1 | NA | TRBV5-1 | many | CASLSGGGTEAFF | TGCGCCAGCCTCTCCGGGGGGGGCACTGAAGCTTTCTTT
TRBJ1-2 | NA | TRBV7-9 | NA | CASSSLRDIGYGYTF | TGTGCCAGCAGTTCTCTCCGGGACATAGGATATGGCTACACCTTC
TRBJ2-5 | NA | TRBV7-2 | many | CASSEMGRQETQYF | TGTGCCAGCAGCGAGATGGGGCGGCAAGAGACCCAGTACTTC
TRBJ2-5 | NA | TRBV20-1 | many | CSARSGADFQYF | TGCAGTGCTAGAAGCGGCGCGGACTTCCAGTACTTC
TRBJ2-3 | NA | TRBV7-6 | many | CASSDLDTQYF | TGTGCCAGCAGCGACCTCGATACGCAGTATTTT
TRBJ2-3 | TRBD2 | TRBV9 | many | CASSAPSGGVVTDTQYF | TGTGCCAGCAGCGCCCCAAGCGGGGGGGTTGTCACAGATACGCAGTATTTT
TRBJ1-1 | NA | TRBV12-3/TRBV12-4 | many | CASSPRGVWTFF | TGTGCCAGCAGTCCGAGGGGGGTTTGGACTTTCTTT
TRBJ1-2 | TRBD1 | TRBV6-1 | many | CASSDFPGQTFTPNYGYTF | TGTGCCAGCAGTGATTTTCCGGGACAGACCTTCACTCCTAACTATGGCTACACCTTC
TRBJ2-2 | NA | TRBV5-5 | NA | CASSLGLVCGELFF | TGTGCCAGCAGCCTCGGGCTGGTCTGCGGGGAGCTGTTTTTT
TRBJ2-1 | TRBD1 | TRBV7-2 | few | CASSLGQGAINEQFF | TGTGCCAGCAGCTTAGGGCAGGGGGCCATCAATGAGCAGTTCTTC
TRBJ1-1 | NA | TRBV7-8 | NA | CASSLVEGLNTEAFF | TGTGCCAGCAGCTTAGTAGAGGGTTTGAACACTGAAGCTTTCTTT
TRBJ2-5 | NA | TRBV12-5 | many | CAIFRPERQETQYF | TGTGCTATCTTCCGACCTGAACGCCAAGAGACCCAGTACTTC
TRBJ2-7 | TRBD2 | TRBV29-1 | many | CSVEAGGYYEQYF | TGCAGCGTTGAAGCGGGGGGTTACTACGAGCAGTACTTC
TRBJ2-4 | TRBD1 | TRBV7-6 | NA | CASSTGQGLGKNIQYF | TGTGCCAGCAGCACTGGACAGGGGTTGGGCAAAAACATTCAGTACTTC
TRBJ2-7 | NA | TRBV11-3 | many | CASSFLMHSYEQYF | TGTGCCAGCAGCTTCCTAATGCACTCCTACGAGCAGTACTTC
TRBJ2-5 | NA | TRBV5-1 | many | CASSWRTTNLQETQYF | TGCGCCAGCAGCTGGCGTACGACGAATTTGCAAGAGACCCAGTACTTC